This TCR beta chain derives from a study of metastatic and nonmetastatic thyroid tumors. Study findings and constraints: Patients with malignant thyroid tumors reportedly had significantly higher TCR beta diversity than those with benign nodules, in blood and tumor.

No treatment had been given to any patient before thyroid surgery. Germline V gene sequence: CDR1 LNHDA, CDR2 SQIVND (reference sequence). There are 15 residues in the CDR3. V was shortened by 1 base and J by 1 base, with 8 bases between the two germline ends. This clone was detected many times. Antigen specificity is unknown. Per the original methods: Researchers built a distant-metastasis classifier for papillary thyroid cancer that drew on CDR3 differences across clinicopathological groups. Using MiXCR, TCRdb reanalyzed the PCR reads. TCRdb, rather than the study authors, made the V and J calls. The data hold about 38,000 clones, with 26% observed a single time.

This clonotype was obtained from a female donor with papillary thyroid cancer or a benign thyroid nodule (not recorded which). Some clones in this sample may be carry-over from other donors' samples. Sequencing input: blood. J is TRBJ1-5 and V is TRBV19, with D uncertain. The CDR3 DNA reads as TGTGCCAGTAGTATAGGGGCAGTAAGCAATCAGCCCCAGCATTTT. It specifies CASSIGAVSNQPQHF.